The TCR beta chain under discussion was sequenced for a study of T cell responses to AZD1222 COVID-19 vaccine. The repertoire was sequenced with immunoSEQ multiplex PCR; TCRdb's copy has only in-frame clones and lacks some. This table holds 100,000 or so clones, 85% to 90% found once. Concerning this clone itself: Its antigen is undetermined.

Germline CDR1 and CDR2: SSHAT and FNYEAQ (reference sequence). V lost 5 bases, J lost 5 bases, and 12 bases lay in between. The CDR3 extends over 13 amino acids. Second-dose intervals of approximately 4 or approximately 12 weeks were pooled. General study findings and limits: White British ancestry dominated among donors, who included more females, and clonal diversity was possibly underestimated. Reportedly, nearly half the spike-specific TCRs target unmutated variant regions. Sampled repertoires all dated from after the peak T cell response.

This TCR derives from an adult who received the AZD1222 COVID-19 vaccine. This rearrangement joins TRBV7-7 to TRBJ2-5, with D possibly called TRBD1 or TRBD2 (5 bases each). The specimen comprised peripheral blood, sampled 28 days after the second AZD1222 dose. The CDR3 is CASSLGTRETQYF. In nucleotides, the CDR3 is TGTGCCAGCAGCCTCGGGACCCGGGAGACCCAGTACTTC.